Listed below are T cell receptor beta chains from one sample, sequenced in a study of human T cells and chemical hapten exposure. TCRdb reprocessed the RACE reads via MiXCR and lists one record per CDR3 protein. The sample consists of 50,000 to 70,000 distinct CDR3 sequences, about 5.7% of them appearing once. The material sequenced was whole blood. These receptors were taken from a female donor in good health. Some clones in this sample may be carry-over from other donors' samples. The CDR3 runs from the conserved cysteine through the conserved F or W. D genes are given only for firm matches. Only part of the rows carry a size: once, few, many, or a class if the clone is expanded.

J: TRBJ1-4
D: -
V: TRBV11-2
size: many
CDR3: CASSRGGARTLTEKLFF
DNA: TGTGCCAGCAGCCGTGGGGGGGCGCGAACGTTGACAGAAAAACTGTTTTTT

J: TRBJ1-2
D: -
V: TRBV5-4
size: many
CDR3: CASSLEQFYGYTF
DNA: TGTGCCAGCAGCTTGGAGCAGTTCTATGGCTACACCTTC

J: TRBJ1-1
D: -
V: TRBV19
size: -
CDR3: CASWSTEAFF
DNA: TGTGCCAGCTGGAGCACTGAAGCTTTCTTT

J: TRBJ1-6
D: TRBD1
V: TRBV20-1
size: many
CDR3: CSARDRGQNNSPLHF
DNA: TGCAGTGCTAGAGATAGGGGGCAGAATAATTCACCCCTCCACTTT

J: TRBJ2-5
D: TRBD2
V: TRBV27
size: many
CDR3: CASSFGSGDTQYF
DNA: TGTGCCAGCAGTTTTGGTAGCGGGGATACCCAGTACTTC

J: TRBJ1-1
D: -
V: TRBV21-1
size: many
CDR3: CASSSMGGTSRGEAFF
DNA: TGTGCCAGCAGCTCGATGGGAGGGACATCGAGGGGTGAAGCTTTCTTT

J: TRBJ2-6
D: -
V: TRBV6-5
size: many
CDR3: CASSIVGANVLTF
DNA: TGTGCCAGCAGTATAGTGGGGGCCAACGTCCTGACTTTC

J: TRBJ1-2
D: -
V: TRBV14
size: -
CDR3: CASSQALGQNYGYTF
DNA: TGTGCCAGCAGCCAAGCCTTGGGACAAAACTATGGCTACACCTTC

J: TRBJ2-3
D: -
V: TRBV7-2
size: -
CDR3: CASSQQSGSTDTQYF
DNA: TGTGCCAGCAGCCAACAGAGCGGGAGCACAGATACGCAGTATTTT

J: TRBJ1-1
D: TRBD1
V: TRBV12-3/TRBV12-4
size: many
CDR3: CASIRQGNTEAFF
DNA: TGTGCCAGCATCCGACAGGGGAACACTGAAGCTTTCTTT

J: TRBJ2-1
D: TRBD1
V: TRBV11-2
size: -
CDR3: CASSARAGTGGTNEQFF
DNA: TGTGCCAGCAGCGCCCGTGCCGGGACAGGGGGTACGAATGAGCAGTTCTTC

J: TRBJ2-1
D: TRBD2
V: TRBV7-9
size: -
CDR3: CASSLAGVYVEQFF
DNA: TGTGCCAGCAGTCTAGCGGGAGTGTATGTTGAGCAGTTCTTC

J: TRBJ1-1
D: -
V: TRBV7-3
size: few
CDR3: CASSRGTNTEAFF
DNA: TGTGCCAGCAGCAGGGGTACAAACACTGAAGCTTTCTTT

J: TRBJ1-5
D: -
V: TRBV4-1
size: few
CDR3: CASSQEMIVNQPQHF
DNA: TGCGCCAGCAGCCAAGAGATGATTGTCAATCAGCCCCAGCATTTT

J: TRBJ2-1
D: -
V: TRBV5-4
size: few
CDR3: CASSLGGVNEQFF
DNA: TGTGCCAGCAGCTTGGGAGGGGTCAATGAGCAGTTCTTC

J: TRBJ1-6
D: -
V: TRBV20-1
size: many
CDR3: CSARATVQNSPLHF
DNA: TGCAGTGCTAGAGCGACAGTTCAAAATTCACCCCTCCACTTT

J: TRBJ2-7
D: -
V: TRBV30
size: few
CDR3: CAWSVQGEQYF
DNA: TGTGCCTGGAGTGTACAGGGCGAGCAGTACTTC

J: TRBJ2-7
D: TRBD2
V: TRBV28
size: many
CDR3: CASSYLAGALSEQYF
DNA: TGTGCCAGCAGTTATTTAGCGGGAGCACTTAGTGAGCAGTACTTC

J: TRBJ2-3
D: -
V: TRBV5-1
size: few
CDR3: CASSLAKQDTQYF
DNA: TGCGCCAGCAGCTTGGCAAAGCAGGATACGCAGTATTTT

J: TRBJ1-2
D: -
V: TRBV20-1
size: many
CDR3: CSARDLDSINYGYTF
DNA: TGCAGTGCTAGAGATCTGGACAGCATTAACTATGGCTACACCTTC

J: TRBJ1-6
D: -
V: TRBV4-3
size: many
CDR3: CASSQVPWGSPLHF
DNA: TGCGCCAGCAGCCAAGTCCCCTGGGGGTCACCCCTCCACTTT

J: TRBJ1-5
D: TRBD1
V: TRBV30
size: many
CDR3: CAWSHWDRDQPQHF
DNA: TGTGCCTGGAGTCACTGGGACAGGGATCAGCCCCAGCATTTT

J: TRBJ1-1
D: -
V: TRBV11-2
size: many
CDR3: CASSLDLGSTEAFF
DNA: TGTGCCAGCAGCTTAGATTTAGGTAGCACTGAAGCTTTCTTT

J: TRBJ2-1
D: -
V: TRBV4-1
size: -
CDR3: CASSQGTLLPRDNEQFF
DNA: TGCGCCAGCAGCCAAGGGACCCTCTTACCAAGGGACAATGAGCAGTTCTTC

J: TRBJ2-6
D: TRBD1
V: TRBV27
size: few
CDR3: CASSAGTGPGANVLTF
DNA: TGTGCCAGCAGTGCCGGGACAGGGCCCGGGGCCAACGTCCTGACTTTC

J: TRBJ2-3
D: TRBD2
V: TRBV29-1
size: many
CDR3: CSVEGLAGRTDTQYF
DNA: TGCAGCGTTGAAGGACTAGCGGGACGCACAGATACGCAGTATTTT

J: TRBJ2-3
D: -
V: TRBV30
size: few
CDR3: CAWSVRASTDTQYF
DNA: TGTGCCTGGAGTGTACGGGCAAGCACAGATACGCAGTATTTT

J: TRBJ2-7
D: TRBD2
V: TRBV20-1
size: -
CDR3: CSARDAERELHEQYF
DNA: TGCAGTGCTAGAGATGCTGAGCGGGAGCTCCACGAGCAGTACTTC

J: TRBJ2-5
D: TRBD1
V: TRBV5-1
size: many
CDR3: CASTRTGGEEETQYF
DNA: TGCGCCAGCACACGGACAGGGGGCGAGGAAGAGACCCAGTACTTC

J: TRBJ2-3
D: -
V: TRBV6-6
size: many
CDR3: CASSYSPSAGTQYF
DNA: TGTGCCAGCAGTTACTCTCCCAGTGCGGGTACGCAGTATTTT

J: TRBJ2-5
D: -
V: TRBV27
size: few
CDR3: CASSSAPGPVQETQYF
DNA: TGTGCCAGCAGTTCAGCCCCGGGACCTGTCCAAGAGACCCAGTACTTC

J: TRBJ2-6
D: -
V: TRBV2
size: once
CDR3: CASSEAGGGSGANVLTF
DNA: TGTGCCAGCAGTGAAGCCGGAGGGGGTTCTGGGGCCAACGTCCTGACTTTC

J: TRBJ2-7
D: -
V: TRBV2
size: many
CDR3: CASSEDEGDHEQYF
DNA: TGTGCCAGCAGTGAAGATGAGGGTGACCACGAGCAGTACTTC

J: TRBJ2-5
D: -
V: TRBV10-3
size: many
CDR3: CAISESGQQETQYF
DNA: TGTGCCATCAGTGAGTCAGGACAGCAAGAGACCCAGTACTTC

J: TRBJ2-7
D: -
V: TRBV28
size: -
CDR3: CASSLTTVVRNEQYF
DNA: TGTGCCAGCAGCCTAACCACAGTGGTGCGGAACGAGCAGTACTTC

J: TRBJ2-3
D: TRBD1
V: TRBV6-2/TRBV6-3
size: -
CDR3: CASRLGQSTDTQYF
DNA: TGTGCCAGCAGGCTGGGACAGAGCACAGATACGCAGTATTTT

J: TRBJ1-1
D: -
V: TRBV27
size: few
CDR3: CASSLHGQTEAFF
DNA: TGTGCCAGCAGTTTACACGGGCAGACTGAAGCTTTCTTT

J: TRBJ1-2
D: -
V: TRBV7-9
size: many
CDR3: CASSLTENGYTF
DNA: TGTGCCAGCAGCTTAACGGAGAATGGCTACACCTTC

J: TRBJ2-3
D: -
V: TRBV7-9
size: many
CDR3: CASSSSNRQRDPRGTDTQYF
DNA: TGTGCCAGCAGCTCTTCTAACCGCCAGCGGGACCCCAGGGGAACAGATACGCAGTATTTT

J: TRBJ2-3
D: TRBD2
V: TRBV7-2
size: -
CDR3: CASSFKAGGPPDTQYF
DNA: TGTGCCAGCAGCTTCAAGGCGGGAGGGCCCCCAGATACGCAGTATTTT

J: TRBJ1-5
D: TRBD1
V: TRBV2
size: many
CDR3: CASSPGQGNQPQHF
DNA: TGTGCCAGCAGTCCGGGACAGGGCAATCAGCCCCAGCATTTT

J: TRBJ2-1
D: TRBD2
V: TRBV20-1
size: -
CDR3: CSATKGLAGPNEQFF
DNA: TGCAGTGCTACCAAGGGACTAGCGGGACCCAATGAGCAGTTCTTC

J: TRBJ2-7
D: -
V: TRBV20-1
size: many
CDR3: CSARDKDEQYF
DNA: TGCAGTGCTAGAGATAAAGATGAGCAGTACTTC

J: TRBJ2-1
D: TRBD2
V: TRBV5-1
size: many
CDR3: CASQPLAGVTDEQFF
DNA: TGCGCCAGCCAACCACTAGCGGGAGTCACGGATGAGCAGTTCTTC

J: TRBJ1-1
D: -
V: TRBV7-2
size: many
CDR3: CASTYLYRLDTEAFF
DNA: TGTGCCAGCACCTACCTTTACAGGCTCGACACTGAAGCTTTCTTT

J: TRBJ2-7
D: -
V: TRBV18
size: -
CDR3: CASSPEGRGYEQYF
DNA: TGTGCCAGCTCACCGGAGGGTAGAGGCTACGAGCAGTACTTC

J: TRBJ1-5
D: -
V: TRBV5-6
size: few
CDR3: CASSSTLYSNQPQHF
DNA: TGTGCCAGCAGCTCGACCCTTTATAGCAATCAGCCCCAGCATTTT

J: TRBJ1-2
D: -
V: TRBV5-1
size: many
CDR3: CASSTGPDTYGYTF
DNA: TGCGCCAGCAGCACTGGGCCAGACACCTATGGCTACACCTTC

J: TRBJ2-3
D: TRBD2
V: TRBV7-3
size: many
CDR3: CASSSAGATDTQYF
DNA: TGTGCCAGCAGCTCCGCGGGAGCGACGGATACGCAGTATTTT

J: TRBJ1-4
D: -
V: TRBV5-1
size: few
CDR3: CASSLLGFNEKLFF
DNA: TGCGCCAGCAGCTTACTGGGATTTAATGAAAAACTGTTTTTT

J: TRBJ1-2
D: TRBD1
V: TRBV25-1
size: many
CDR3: CASSHGTVPRGYTF
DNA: TGTGCCAGCAGCCACGGGACAGTCCCTCGTGGCTACACCTTC

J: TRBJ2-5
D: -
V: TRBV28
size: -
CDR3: CASSLSAIKTQYF
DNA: TGTGCCAGCAGTTTATCCGCAATCAAGACCCAGTACTTC

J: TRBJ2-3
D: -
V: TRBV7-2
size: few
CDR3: CASSLLKDTQYF
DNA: TGTGCCAGCAGCTTATTGAAAGATACGCAGTATTTT

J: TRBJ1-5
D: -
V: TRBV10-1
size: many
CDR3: CASRRQENQPQHF
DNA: TGCGCCAGCAGAAGACAGGAGAATCAGCCCCAGCATTTT

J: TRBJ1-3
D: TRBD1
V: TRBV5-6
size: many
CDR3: CASSFAGTGGGNTIYF
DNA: TGTGCCAGCAGCTTCGCCGGGACAGGTGGAGGAAACACCATATATTTT

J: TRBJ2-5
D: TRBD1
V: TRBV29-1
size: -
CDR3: CSVLDREETQYF
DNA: TGCAGCGTCCTCGACAGGGAAGAGACCCAGTACTTC

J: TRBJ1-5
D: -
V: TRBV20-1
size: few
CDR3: CSAMGDQPQHF
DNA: TGCAGTGCTATGGGGGATCAGCCCCAGCATTTT